The next 8 T cell receptor beta chains were all read from a single sample in a study of blood T cell repertoires in COVID-19. This table comes from immunoSEQ multiplex PCR, and its TCRdb copy is limited to in-frame clones, with some not included. The sample consists of approximately 120,000 clones, approximately 82% of them appearing once. Sequencing was done on a sample of peripheral blood. These receptor sequences come from an older woman with acute or convalescent COVID-19.

This clone was found once. The J gene is TRBJ2-2, the V gene TRBV19, with D possibly being TRBD1 (6 bases). The V gene's germline CDR1 is LNHDA and CDR2 SQIVND (reference sequence). This CDR3 has 16 residues. The germline V and J ends were trimmed by 6 bases and 1 base, with 15 bases remaining between them. CDR3 sequence reads: CASRPQGWGNTGELFF. For the CDR3, the DNA is TGTGCCAGTAGGCCCCAGGGGTGGGGGAACACCGGGGAGCTGTTTTTT. Filled out from reference TRBV19 and TRBJ2-2, the complete variable domain reads DGGITQSPKYLFRKEGQNVTLSCEQNLNHDAMYWYRQDPGQGLRLIYYSQIVNDFQKGDIAEGYSVSREKKESFPLTVTSAQKNPTAFYLCASRPQGWGNTGELFFGEGSRLTVL.

V gene TRBV19 combines with J gene TRBJ2-5; a weak D match, TRBD1 (5 bases). This CDR3 is built from 13 residues. The V and J ends lost 5 bases and 7 bases respectively, with 14 bases between them. Germline values: CDR1 LNHDA, CDR2 SQIVND (reference sequence). CDR3 protein: CASSLDITGTQYF. The DNA of the CDR3 is TGTGCCAGTAGTTTGGACATAACAGGGACCCAGTACTTC.

The chain is built from TRBV19 and TRBJ2-3; 7 bases agree with TRBD1. CDR1 and CDR2 from the germline V gene are LNHDA and SQIVND (reference sequence). V was pared by 4 bases and J by 1 base, with 5 bases of the junction left unmatched. This CDR3 comprises 15 residues. The CDR3 coding sequence is TGTGCCAGTAGTAGGAACAGGGGAGGCACAGATACGCAGTATTTT. Translating gives CASSRNRGGTDTQYF.

V gene TRBV5-4 combines with J gene TRBJ1-6, with a weak D call TRBD1 (6 bases). CDR1 is SGHNT and CDR2 is YYREEE in the germline V gene (reference sequence). V dropped 4 bases and J dropped 7 bases, with 12 bases sitting between them. The CDR3 covers 14 residues. The CDR3 DNA sequence: TGTGCCAGCAGCCTACAGGGTAGGAATTCACCCCTCCACTTT. Protein product: CASSLQGRNSPLHF.

This sequence joins TRBV28 and TRBJ2-5; 7 nucleotides line up with TRBD2. Per germline, CDR1 MDHEN and CDR2 SYDVKM. With V trimmed by 11 bases and J by 2 bases, 5 bases remained unmatched. The CDR3 spans 12 residues. The CDR3 DNA is TGTGCCTCAGGGCGGGGGCAAGAGACCCAGTACTTC. Amino acid sequence: CASGRGQETQYF.

The chain links TRBV7-8 to TRBJ2-7; D uncertain. Trimming took off 4 bases at V and 3 bases at J, with 13 bases between the two ends. Germline CDR1 SGHVS, CDR2 FQNEAQ. The CDR3 consists of 14 residues. CDR3 residues: CASSYPQMSYEQYF. CDR3 coding DNA: TGTGCCAGCAGCTACCCTCAAATGAGCTACGAGCAGTACTTC.

This CDR3 reads CASSPPGWRAEAFF. In DNA form, the CDR3 reads TGTGCCAGCAGTCCACCCGGGTGGCGTGCTGAAGCTTTCTTT. The chain uses TRBV11-2 and TRBJ1-1; D not certain. The CDR3 has 14 amino acids. Between the trimmed V and J ends, which lost 6 bases and 6 bases, there was a span of 17 bases. In germline, CDR1 is SGHAT, CDR2 FQNNGV.

This chain links TRBV2 with TRBJ2-2; 10 nucleotides match TRBD2. V shed 9 bases, J shed 1 base, and the junction held 2 bases outside the gene matches. The germline gives CDR1 SNHLY, CDR2 FYNNEI. The CDR3 runs to 14 residues. The CDR3 loop is CASVAGGNTGELFF. The CDR3 nucleotides read TGTGCCAGTGTAGCGGGGGGGAACACCGGGGAGCTGTTTTTT.